This T cell receptor (beta chain) comes out of a study of T-cell reconstitution after alpha-beta-depleted transplantation in children. Unique molecular identifiers were used to barcode this TCRbeta library. From the PCR reads, TCRdb called clonotypes with MiXCR, one entry per CDR3 protein. The sample has about 610,000 distinct CDR3 sequences, about 11% seen once. The CDR3 is made up of 17 amino acids. Germline assignment: CDR1 SGHTA and CDR2 FQGNSA. V gave up 5 bases and J gave up 0 bases; unmatched junction bases: 10. Only a few counts were recorded for this clonotype. Sequenced material: PBMCs from the stem cell graft donor, taken from the stem cell graft. This receptor was identified in a human donor who donated a stem cell graft to a child with acute myeloid leukemia. The V and J genes are TRBV7-2 and TRBJ2-3; TRBD2 aligns across 8 bases. The CDR3 is CASSTSGGGVSTDTQYF. The DNA for the CDR3 is TGTGCCAGCAGCACTTCGGGGGGGGGCGTAAGCACAGATACGCAGTATTTT.